These 27 T cell receptor beta chains originate from one sample sequenced in a study of Tregs in tolerant kidney transplant recipients. Repertoires were generated with immunoSEQ multiplex PCR, while TCRdb's copy carries only in-frame clones and drops some. The sample holds about 110,000 clones; 85% to 90% are singletons and the top ten take roughly 0.31%. Sequencing was performed on CD4+ T cells from blood, taken before the transplant. The receptors stem from a human donor who received a combined kidney and bone marrow transplant.

The chain has TRBV7-6 and TRBJ2-7, with D possibly matching TRBD1 (5 bases). V lost 5 bases to trimming and J lost 2 bases, with 16 bases between them. Germline values: CDR1 SGHVS, CDR2 FNYEAQ. The CDR3 totals 15 residues. CDR3 amino acids: CASSLGTGPTYEQYF. CDR3 DNA sequence: TGTGCCAGCAGCCTTGGAACAGGACCAACCTACGAGCAGTACTTC.

The CDR3 protein is CSVRTSGGAWDEQFF. CDR3 DNA sequence: TGCAGCGTAAGGACTAGCGGGGGGGCCTGGGATGAGCAGTTCTTC. The V and J genes are TRBV29-1 and TRBJ2-1, with TRBD2 matching over 15 bases. CDR1 SQVTM and CDR2 ANQGSEA come from the germline V gene. V lost 6 bases, J lost 8 bases, and 8 bases stayed unmatched. The CDR3 contains 15 residues.

The CDR3 DNA reads as TGTGCCAGCAGCCCCAGCAGGTATAATTCACCCCTCCACTTT. Its translation is CASSPSRYNSPLHF. The chain links TRBV9 to TRBJ1-6; D uncertain. The CDR3 totals 14 residues. Deletions cut 4 bases from V and 4 bases from J, with 9 bases between. Germline assignment: CDR1 SGDLS and CDR2 YYNGEE. The full variable domain, rest sourced from reference TRBV9 and TRBJ1-6, is DSGVTQTPKHLITATGQRVTLRCSPRSGDLSVYWYQQSLDQGLQFLIQYYNGEERAKGNILERFSAQQFPDLHSELNLSSLELGDSALYFCASSPSRYNSPLHFGNGTRLTVT.

In nucleotides, the CDR3 is TGTGCCAGCTCACCTTCCCCAGCGGGAGTGCACACCGGGGAGCTGTTTTTT. Encoded protein: CASSPSPAGVHTGELFF. This rearrangement joins TRBV18 to TRBJ2-2, with TRBD2 matching over 8 bases. The germline V gene encodes CDR1 KGHSH and CDR2 LQKENI. The junction had 9 bases not matched to a gene; V was cut back by 3 bases and J by 3 bases. This CDR3 comprises 17 residues.

The chain has TRBV10-3 and TRBJ1-2; D call uncertain. Germline assignment: CDR1 ENHRY and CDR2 SYGVKD. V was pared by 6 bases and J by 3 bases, with 23 bases between. The CDR3 has 17 residues. The CDR3 DNA is TGTGCCATCAGAGAAGCCGCAGTAATGTTCGACTACTATGGCTACACCTTC. As protein: CAIREAAVMFDYYGYTF.

The V gene is TRBV14, the J gene TRBJ2-7, with TRBD1 matching over 8 bases. The CDR3 sequence is 14 residues long. Germline lookup yields CDR1 SGHDN and CDR2 FVKESK. V shed 7 bases, J shed 0 bases, and the junction held 5 bases outside the gene matches. The CDR3 region has the DNA TGTGCCAGCACCCCGGGACAGGCCTCCTACGAGCAGTACTTC. Translating it yields CASTPGQASYEQYF.

The gene calls are TRBV5-1 and TRBJ1-1; TRBD1 might be the D (5 bases). Germline CDR1 and CDR2: SGHRS and YFSETQ. Trimming took 0 bases from V and 0 from J, leaving 6 bases between them. CDR3 size: 14 residues. The CDR3 region is CASSLGGMNTEAFF. CDR3 DNA sequence: TGCGCCAGCAGCTTGGGGGGCATGAACACTGAAGCTTTCTTT.

V gene TRBV6-5 combines with J gene TRBJ1-3; possibly TRBD1 for D (6 bases). The length of the CDR3 is 15 residues. V was cut by 6 bases and J by 0 bases, with 12 bases left in between. Germline V gene lookup returns CDR1 MNHEY and CDR2 SVGAGI. Written as DNA, the CDR3 is TGTGCCAGCAGGTTAAACAGGGACTCTGGAAACACCATATATTTT. It yields the protein CASRLNRDSGNTIYF.

The rearrangement joins TRBV4-1 to TRBJ1-2, with D tentatively TRBD1 (6 bases). CDR3 length equals 14 residues. Germline CDR1 and CDR2: MGHRA and YSYEKL. V lost 2 bases to trimming and J lost 5 bases, with 12 bases between them. The chain's CDR3 is CASSQPGTFYGYTF. CDR3 DNA: TGCGCCAGCAGCCAACCCGGGACATTTTATGGCTACACCTTC.

The gene calls are TRBV30 and TRBJ2-7, with a possible D match to TRBD2 (5 bases). The V end lost 2 bases, the J end lost 7 bases, and 12 bases lay between the germline ends. The CDR3 runs 12 residues. From germline, CDR1 is GTSNPN and CDR2 SVGIG (reference sequence). The CDR3 protein is CAWSRAPGEQYF. In DNA, the CDR3 is TGTGCCTGGAGTCGGGCCCCGGGAGAGCAGTACTTC.

With respect to this clone: The same CDR3 can be traced to other DNA sequences in this sample. The J gene is TRBJ1-2, the V gene TRBV20-1; the match to TRBD1 covers 7 bases. CDR1 DFQATT and CDR2 SNEGSKA come from the germline V gene (reference sequence). CDR3 size: 11 residues. Germline trimming cut 7 bases from V and 3 bases from J; bases unmatched to any gene: 2. The CDR3 bases are TGCAGTGGAACAGGGGACTATGGCTACACCTTC. This translates into CSGTGDYGYTF.

V usage is TRBV6-5 and J usage is TRBJ1-1; D not resolved. Deletions cut 4 bases from V and 11 bases from J, with 14 bases between. Germline loops: CDR1 MNHEY, CDR2 SVGAGI. The CDR3 is made up of 12 amino acids. CDR3 nucleotide sequence: TGTGCCAGCAGTTTTCGTGCCGGGTGGGCTTTCTTT. Translated: CASSFRAGWAFF.

This chain connects TRBV5-1 to TRBJ2-3; the match to TRBD2 covers 13 bases. CDR1 and CDR2 from the germline V gene are SGHRS and YFSETQ. The CDR3 sequence is 16 residues long. Trimming removed 4 bases from V and 3 bases from J; junction bases left unmatched: 5. The CDR3 loop is CASSLGTSGNTDTQYF. CDR3 DNA: TGCGCCAGCAGCCTGGGGACTAGCGGGAATACAGATACGCAGTATTTT.

The chain links TRBV7-2 to TRBJ2-7, with D unresolved. Per germline, CDR1 SGHTA and CDR2 FQGNSA. Trimming removed 5 bases at V and 3 bases at J, with 11 bases between. This CDR3 has 13 residues. CDR3 residues: CASSPTHYYEQYF. In nucleotides, the CDR3 is TGTGCCAGCAGCCCTACCCATTACTACGAGCAGTACTTC.

Points on this clone: Other nucleotide sequences from this sample produce the same CDR3. This CDR3 is CASSPPMTGTGRGMNTEAFF. The CDR3 DNA reads TGCGCCAGCAGCCCACCGATGACCGGGACAGGTCGGGGGATGAACACTGAAGCTTTCTTT. The genes are TRBV4-1 and TRBJ1-1; 8 bases are a match to TRBD1. V dropped 4 bases and J dropped 0; count of bases not matched to a gene: 19. Per germline, CDR1 MGHRA and CDR2 YSYEKL. The CDR3 is 20 residues long.

In DNA, the CDR3 is TGTGCCAGCAGTTCGCCGGGGGGCAAAAAGGCTGAAGCTTTCTTT. Translation gives CASSSPGGKKAEAFF. The chain is built from TRBV6-5 and TRBJ1-1; D is perhaps TRBD1 (6 bases). The CDR3 covers 15 residues. Germline V gene lookup returns CDR1 MNHEY and CDR2 SVGAGI. Trimming pared 4 bases from V and 6 bases from J, leaving 18 bases between.

The genes are TRBV7-6 and TRBJ2-2, with 8 bases that match TRBD1. Germline V CDR1 and CDR2: SGHVS, FNYEAQ. V shed 8 bases and J 0 bases; nucleotides not matched to a gene: 5. The CDR3 is made up of 15 amino acids. CDR3 region: CASRQGFANTGELFF. The CDR3 DNA follows: TGTGCCAGCCGACAGGGGTTCGCGAACACCGGGGAGCTGTTTTTT.

This chain joins TRBV7-8 and TRBJ2-1; a possible D gene is TRBD2 (5 bases). V lost 5 bases and J 1 base, leaving 9 bases between the germline ends. This CDR3 contains 14 residues. Germline V gene data show CDR1 as SGHVS and CDR2 as FQNEAQ. The CDR3 protein is CASSLRGSYNEQFF. The CDR3, as DNA: TGTGCCAGCAGCCTTCGCGGGTCCTACAATGAGCAGTTCTTC.

The J gene is TRBJ1-2, the V gene TRBV20-1; a weak D match, TRBD1 (6 bases). CDR1 is DFQATT and CDR2 is SNEGSKA in the germline V gene (reference sequence). V was clipped by 5 bases and J by 8 bases, with 12 bases between them. The CDR3 has 11 amino acids. The CDR3 reads CSAFAGAGYTF. The CDR3 DNA is TGCAGTGCTTTCGCGGGGGCCGGCTACACCTTC.

The rearrangement links TRBV2 to TRBJ2-1, with 11 nucleotides matching TRBD2. V shed 8 bases, J shed 8 bases, and the junction held 14 bases outside the gene matches. Germline values: CDR1 SNHLY, CDR2 FYNNEI. This CDR3 has 16 residues. This CDR3 reads CASRLQTSGIGDEQFF. The DNA of the CDR3 is TGTGCCAGCCGCCTTCAGACTAGCGGGATAGGCGATGAGCAGTTCTTC. The whole variable domain, remainder taken from reference TRBV2 and TRBJ2-1, is EPEVTQTPSHQVTQMGQEVILRCVPISNHLYFYWYRQILGQKVEFLVSFYNNEISEKSEIFDDQFSVERPDGSNFTLKIRSTKLEDSAMYFCASRLQTSGIGDEQFFGPGTRLTVL.

This chain joins TRBV2 and TRBJ2-7; TRBD2 might be the D (6 bases). The germline V gene encodes CDR1 SNHLY and CDR2 FYNNEI. The V gene lost 11 bases and the J gene lost 0 bases, with 17 bases spanning the gap. The CDR3 has 14 residues. The CDR3 sequence is CACRLGVSSYEQYF. In DNA form, the CDR3 reads TGTGCCTGCCGACTAGGCGTTAGCTCCTACGAGCAGTACTTC. Supplemented by reference TRBV2 and TRBJ2-7, the full variable domain reads EPEVTQTPSHQVTQMGQEVILRCVPISNHLYFYWYRQILGQKVEFLVSFYNNEISEKSEIFDDQFSVERPDGSNFTLKIRSTKLEDSAMYFCACRLGVSSYEQYFGPGTRLTVT.

The rearrangement uses TRBV7-9 and TRBJ2-3, with D perhaps matching TRBD2 (6 bases). This CDR3 has 16 amino acids. Trimming stripped 5 bases from V and 2 bases from J, with 17 bases between. Germline loops: CDR1 SEHNR, CDR2 FQNEAQ (reference sequence). This chain's CDR3 is CASSPPGRTNTDTQYF. CDR3 sequence (DNA): TGTGCCAGCAGCCCCCCGGGCAGGACTAACACAGATACGCAGTATTTT.

With respect to this clone: An end of the junction differs from the germline gene, which may be a read error. The gene calls are TRBV5-1 and TRBJ2-5; 8 nucleotides line up with TRBD2. Germline CDR1 is SGHRS and CDR2 is YFSETQ. The length of the CDR3 is 15 residues. This CDR3 reads CASSLPEAAGGRQNF. The CDR3 coding sequence is TGCGCCAGCAGTCTTCCCGAGGCGGCGGGGGGAAGACAGAACTTC.

The CDR3, as DNA: TGTGCCAGCAGTTTAAGAACAGGGGGCGGGGGCTACACCTTC. Protein sequence: CASSLRTGGGGYTF. The chain combines TRBV28 with TRBJ1-2; TRBD1 agrees at 9 bases. V lost 2 bases, J lost 8 bases, and 6 bases stayed unmatched. Germline V gene data show CDR1 as MDHEN and CDR2 as SYDVKM. This CDR3 has 14 residues.

The chain carries TRBV5-4 and TRBJ2-3, with 7 bases matching TRBD2. The trim removed 0 bases at V and 7 bases at J, leaving 11 bases unmatched. The CDR3 runs to 16 residues. Germline CDR1 and CDR2: SGHNT and YYREEE (reference sequence). The CDR3 nucleotides read TGTGCCAGCAGCTTGGACGGTGGGCTAGCGGAGTATACGCAGTATTTT. Amino acid sequence: CASSLDGGLAEYTQYF.

In this sample, this clone turned up once. The chain combines TRBV5-1 with TRBJ1-4, with D possibly TRBD1 on 6 matching bases. Trimming left V 1 base short and J 4 bases short, with 14 bases between. Germline V CDR1 and CDR2: SGHRS, YFSETQ. CDR3 length: 16 residues. This chain's CDR3 is CASSLKGQPDNEKLFF. CDR3 nucleotides: TGCGCCAGCAGCTTGAAAGGACAGCCGGATAATGAAAAACTGTTTTTT.

The V call is TRBV12-5, the J call TRBJ2-3; 9 nucleotides match TRBD2. The CDR3 loop spans 17 amino acids. V lost 6 bases and J lost 4; bases outside the gene matches: 14. Looked up from germline, CDR1 is LGHNT and CDR2 is FRNRAP. CDR3 DNA sequence: TGTGCTAGTGGCTTGAAAGTAGCGCGGGGGGGCCCAGATACGCAGTATTTT. Translated, it gives CASGLKVARGGPDTQYF. The complete variable domain, with remaining parts taken from reference TRBV12-5 and TRBJ2-3, reads DARVTQTPRHKVTEMGQEVTMRCQPILGHNTVFWYRQTMMQGLELLAYFRNRAPLDDSGMPKDRFSAEMPDATLATLKIQPSEPRDSAVYFCASGLKVARGGPDTQYFGPGTRLTVL.